This T cell receptor beta chain was documented in a study of blood T cell repertoires in COVID-19. The CDR3 is made up of 16 amino acids. Germline CDR1 SGHRS, CDR2 YFSETQ. V was clipped by 0 bases and J by 1 base; unmatched bases: 3. Data came from immunoSEQ multiplex PCR; TCRdb stores just in-frame clones and leaves some out. Found here are about 210,000 clones, just over 85% of them singletons; the top ten hold about 3.8%. V and J are TRBV5-1 and TRBJ2-5, with 10 bases lining up with TRBD1. The sequenced sample consisted of PBMCs or T cells enriched from blood (not recorded which). This sequence was found in a woman between 35 and 50 years old with acute COVID-19. CDR3 in DNA: TGCGCCAGCAGCTTGGGGACAGGGGGTCCCCAAGAGACCCAGTACTTC. Its translation is CASSLGTGGPQETQYF.